Listed here are 24 T cell receptor beta chains from one sample, sequenced in a study of OX40 agonist ivuxolimab in advanced cancers. This table comes from immunoSEQ multiplex PCR, and its TCRdb copy is limited to in-frame clones, with some not included. In the table there are over 50,000 clones, 85% to 90% of which are singletons. Specimen: CD4+ or CD8+ T cells sorted from blood, collected in a trial of the OX40 agonist ivuxolimab. The receptors originated from an adult with an advanced solid tumor such as melanoma, head and neck, liver or kidney cancer.

This CDR3 is CASTPRAGAMYNSPLHF. CDR3 DNA sequence: TGTGCCTCTACCCCGCGCGCAGGGGCGATGTATAATTCACCCCTCCACTTT. The V gene is TRBV30, the J gene TRBJ1-6; D may be TRBD1 (6 bases). Trimming left V 7 bases short and J 4 bases short, with 23 bases between. There are 17 residues in the CDR3. Germline loops: CDR1 GTSNPN, CDR2 SVGIG (reference sequence).

The J gene is TRBJ2-7, the V gene TRBV19, with D tentatively TRBD2 (7 bases). V was trimmed by 6 bases and J by 0 bases, leaving 15 bases between them. The CDR3 consists of 15 residues. Germline-derived CDR1 and CDR2 are LNHDA and SQIVND (reference sequence). The CDR3 nucleotides are TGTGCCAGTAGAAGTTTGGGGGGGGCCTCCTACGAGCAGTACTTC. Its translation: CASRSLGGASYEQYF.

The CDR3 sequence: CASRPDRLNSPLHF. The DNA of the CDR3 is TGTGCCAGCAGACCCGACAGATTAAACTCACCCCTCCACTTT. This chain connects TRBV6-5 to TRBJ1-6; D is perhaps TRBD1 (5 bases). Germline loops: CDR1 MNHEY, CDR2 SVGAGI. V gave up 6 bases and J gave up 10 bases, with 16 bases separating them. The CDR3 consists of 14 residues.

The CDR3 nucleotides read TGTGCCAGCACTCCGGGGGCAGGCAGGTCACAAGAGACCCAGTACTTC. Amino acid sequence: CASTPGAGRSQETQYF. This chain connects TRBV19 to TRBJ2-5, with D possibly called TRBD1 or TRBD2 (6 bases each). Germline CDR1 reads LNHDA; CDR2 reads SQIVND (reference sequence). The CDR3 contains 16 residues. The ends were cut back, 9 bases at V and 2 bases at J, with 22 bases in the middle.

This clone was observed a single time. The genes are TRBV20-1 and TRBJ2-7; D unresolved. Trimming removed 6 bases from V and 4 bases from J, with 10 bases in between. This CDR3 is 11 amino acids long. Germline loops: CDR1 DFQATT, CDR2 SNEGSKA (reference sequence). The CDR3 DNA is TGCAGTGCAAGAACAAATTACGAGCAGTACTTC. Translated, it gives CSARTNYEQYF.

In regard to this clone: Its ends do not fully match the called genes, so a read error is possible. V is TRBV7-7 and J is TRBJ2-1; D call uncertain. This CDR3 is built from 15 residues. From germline, CDR1 is SSHAT and CDR2 FNYEAQ (reference sequence). This chain's CDR3 is CASSLGNTDYNEQFF. CDR3 coding DNA: TGTGCTAGCAGCTTAGGAAACACCGACTACAATGAGCAGTTCTTC.

This chain uses TRBV18 with TRBJ1-2; 7 bases match TRBD1. The V gene's germline CDR1 is KGHSH and CDR2 LQKENI. The CDR3 has 15 amino acids. V gave up 4 bases and J gave up 4 bases; unmatched junction bases: 9. CDR3 coding DNA: TGTGCCAGCTCACTCCGGGACAGCGGTGGCTATGGCTACACCTTC. Its translation: CASSLRDSGGYGYTF.

The sample holds a few counts of this clone. The gene calls are TRBV6-5 and TRBJ1-1, with a tentative D call TRBD1 (6 bases). Trimming pared 4 bases from V and 1 base from J, leaving 7 bases between. Germline lookup yields CDR1 MNHEY and CDR2 SVGAGI. The CDR3 loop spans 13 amino acids. The CDR3 DNA reads as TGTGCCAGCAGTTTACAGGGGAACACTGAAGCTTTCTTT. It codes for CASSLQGNTEAFF.

This sequence joins TRBV4-1 and TRBJ2-7; D is perhaps TRBD2 (7 bases). V shed 3 bases and J shed 1 base, with 10 bases lying between them. CDR1 and CDR2 (germline): MGHRA, YSYEKL. CDR3 size: 14 residues. The CDR3 loop is CASSQGGASYEQYF. The CDR3 coding sequence is TGCGCCAGCAGCCAGGGGGGGGCTTCCTACGAGCAGTACTTC.

In DNA form, the CDR3 reads TGTGCCAGCAGCTTAGCGGGACTAGCGGGAGCCAAAAACATTCAGTACTTC. Translated, it gives CASSLAGLAGAKNIQYF. The genes are TRBV7-9 and TRBJ2-4, with 12 nucleotides matching TRBD2. CDR1 is SEHNR, CDR2 FQNEAQ, per germline (reference sequence). With V trimmed by 0 bases and J by 0 bases, 0 bases remained unmatched. This CDR3 comprises 17 residues.

The gene calls are TRBV18 and TRBJ2-7; D uncertain. The ends were cut back, 2 bases at V and 3 bases at J, with 8 bases in the middle. The CDR3 totals 13 residues. Germline V CDR1 and CDR2: KGHSH, LQKENI. CDR3 sequence (DNA): TGTGCCAGCTCACCATTTGGGCGCTACGAGCAGTACTTC. Residues: CASSPFGRYEQYF.

This clone showed up just once. The CDR3 region is CASSFAGRQGYTF. The CDR3 DNA reads TGTGCCAGCAGCTTTGCAGGGAGGCAGGGCTACACCTTC. The chain uses TRBV7-8 and TRBJ1-2; the D gene is possibly TRBD1 (5 bases). There are 13 residues in the CDR3. Trimming removed 3 bases at V and 8 bases at J, with 13 bases between. Looked up from germline, CDR1 is SGHVS and CDR2 is FQNEAQ.

The rearrangement joins TRBV6-1 to TRBJ1-4, with 8 positions matching TRBD1. The junction had 6 bases not matched to a gene; V was cut back by 4 bases and J by 8 bases. The CDR3 spans 14 residues. CDR1 is MNHNS, CDR2 SASEGT, per germline. In DNA, the CDR3 is TGTGCCAGCAGTGGCGGACAGGGTGGCGAAAAACTGTTTTTT. Translating gives CASSGGQGGEKLFF.

V gene TRBV6-6 combines with J gene TRBJ2-3; D is uncertain. The ends were cut back, 0 bases at V and 5 bases at J, with 3 bases in the middle. Germline V lookup: CDR1 MNHNY, CDR2 SVGAGI (reference sequence). This CDR3 is built from 12 residues. This CDR3 reads CASSYSEDTQYF. DNA for the CDR3: TGTGCCAGCAGTTACTCCGAAGATACGCAGTATTTT.

Of note for this clone: At the DNA level, this CDR3 is encoded by other sequences in the same sample as well. The chain recombines TRBV2 with TRBJ2-7, with 8 bases fitting TRBD1. Trimming took 6 bases from V and 3 from J; bases not matched to a gene: 1. From germline, CDR1 is SNHLY and CDR2 FYNNEI. There are 12 residues in the CDR3. The CDR3 nucleotides read TGTGCCAGCAGAGACAGGGGCTACGAGCAGTACTTC. Protein: CASRDRGYEQYF.

J is TRBJ1-5 and V is TRBV19; TRBD1 might be the D (6 bases). V gave up 6 bases and J gave up 7 bases, with 16 bases separating them. The CDR3 runs to 14 residues. Germline V CDR1 and CDR2: LNHDA, SQIVND (reference sequence). The CDR3 sequence is CASSLRTAPQPQHF. Written as DNA, the CDR3 is TGTGCCAGTAGCCTCAGGACAGCTCCGCAGCCCCAGCATTTT.

The chain has TRBV7-3 and TRBJ2-3; D ambiguous. Per germline, CDR1 SGHTA and CDR2 FQGTGA. With 1 base removed from V and 3 bases from J, the gap between germline ends came to 11 bases. The CDR3 is made up of 15 amino acids. The CDR3 DNA follows: TGTGCCAGCAGCTTAAATGCCCCTGGGACAGATACGCAGTATTTT. Amino acids: CASSLNAPGTDTQYF.

The chain recombines TRBV5-1 with TRBJ1-1; 10 nucleotides line up with TRBD1. CDR3 length equals 14 residues. In germline, CDR1 is SGHRS, CDR2 YFSETQ. Trimming took 4 bases from V and 4 from J; bases not matched to a gene: 4. The CDR3 region is CASSGTGEPTEAFF. The DNA of the CDR3 is TGCGCCAGCAGCGGGACAGGGGAGCCCACTGAAGCTTTCTTT.

The chain links TRBV27 to TRBJ2-7, with 7 bases aligning to TRBD1. Trimming at V came to 4 bases and at J to 0 bases, leaving 6 bases not matched to a gene. Germline V CDR1 and CDR2: MNHEY, SMNVEV (reference sequence). The CDR3 is 15 amino acids. This CDR3 is CASSSTGALSYEQYF. The CDR3 DNA reads TGTGCCAGCAGTTCTACAGGGGCCCTCTCCTACGAGCAGTACTTC.

The count of this clone is one. This sequence joins TRBV5-1 and TRBJ1-6; D gene unclear. Germline V CDR1 and CDR2: SGHRS, YFSETQ. CDR3 length equals 15 residues. The V end was cut by 4 bases, the J end by 2 bases, with 10 bases between. In nucleotides, the CDR3 is TGCGCCAGCAGCCTCCGGGCCCCCTATAATTCACCCCTCCACTTT. It yields the protein CASSLRAPYNSPLHF. The whole variable domain, filled in from reference TRBV5-1 and TRBJ1-6, reads KAGVTQTPRYLIKTRGQQVTLSCSPISGHRSVSWYQQTPGQGLQFLFEYFSETQRNKGNFPGRFSGRQFSNSRSEMNVSTLELGDSALYLCASSLRAPYNSPLHFGNGTRLTVT.

V and J are TRBV28 and TRBJ2-5; 9 bases align to TRBD1. Germline V lookup: CDR1 MDHEN, CDR2 SYDVKM. This CDR3 spans 15 amino acids. Unmatched junction bases numbered 16, after V lost 5 bases and J lost 12 bases. The chain's CDR3 is CASSPSGTGPNVEYF. CDR3 DNA sequence: TGTGCCAGCAGTCCTTCCGGGACAGGGCCTAATGTGGAGTACTTC.

The chain has TRBV5-1 and TRBJ2-5; 10 bases match TRBD2. V trimming: 0 bases; J trimming: 4 bases; junction bases outside the gene matches: 9. CDR3 length: 17 amino acids. Germline V lookup: CDR1 SGHRS, CDR2 YFSETQ. The CDR3 is CASSLDGSGGPVETQYF. The CDR3 bases are TGCGCCAGCAGCTTGGACGGTAGCGGGGGGCCGGTAGAGACCCAGTACTTC.

The chain is built from TRBV7-3 and TRBJ2-1; possible D gene TRBD1, 6 bases. The CDR3 loop spans 14 amino acids. V lost 4 bases and J lost 1, with 8 bases in between. Germline CDR1 is SGHTA and CDR2 is FQGTGA. The DNA for the CDR3 is TGTGCCAGCAGCTCTCAGGGGTCCTACAATGAGCAGTTCTTC. It is translated as CASSSQGSYNEQFF.

This clone has a handful of counts. This sample includes further DNA sequences coding for the same CDR3. V is TRBV7-3 and J is TRBJ1-1; D gene ambiguous. The CDR3 loop spans 13 amino acids. CDR1 is SGHTA, CDR2 FQGTGA, per germline. The ends were cut back, 2 bases at V and 1 base at J, with 5 bases in the middle. The CDR3 spells CASSLAENTEAFF. DNA of the CDR3: TGTGCCAGCAGCTTAGCAGAGAACACTGAAGCTTTCTTT.